The present T cell receptor (beta chain) was sequenced within a study of OX40 agonist ivuxolimab in advanced cancers. Whole-study context: The treatment was a fully human IgG2 OX40 agonist, ivuxolimab. At roughly 83% male, the cohort had a mean age of 60 years, ranging from roughly 20 to 79. Of the participants, 40% had some prior anti-PD-1, anti-PD-L1 or anti-CTLA-4 therapy, which was allowed.

Libraries were prepared by immunoSEQ multiplex PCR; TCRdb keeps only in-frame clonotypes and omits some of them. Among some 55,000 clones listed, less than 85% were seen once. This CDR3 is 16 amino acids long. The ends lost 0 bases at V and 6 bases at J; junction bases unmatched: 8. The V gene's germline CDR1 is SGHRS and CDR2 YFSETQ. This chain joins TRBV5-1 and TRBJ2-1, with 8 bases identical to TRBD2. This clonotype was sampled from an adult with an advanced solid tumor such as melanoma, head and neck, liver or kidney cancer. This material consisted of CD4+ or CD8+ T cells sorted from blood, taken in a trial of the OX40 agonist ivuxolimab. CDR3 DNA sequence: TGCGCCAGCAGCTTGGTTGTTAGCGGGAAGGGCAATGAGCAGTTCTTC. This gives the protein CASSLVVSGKGNEQFF.